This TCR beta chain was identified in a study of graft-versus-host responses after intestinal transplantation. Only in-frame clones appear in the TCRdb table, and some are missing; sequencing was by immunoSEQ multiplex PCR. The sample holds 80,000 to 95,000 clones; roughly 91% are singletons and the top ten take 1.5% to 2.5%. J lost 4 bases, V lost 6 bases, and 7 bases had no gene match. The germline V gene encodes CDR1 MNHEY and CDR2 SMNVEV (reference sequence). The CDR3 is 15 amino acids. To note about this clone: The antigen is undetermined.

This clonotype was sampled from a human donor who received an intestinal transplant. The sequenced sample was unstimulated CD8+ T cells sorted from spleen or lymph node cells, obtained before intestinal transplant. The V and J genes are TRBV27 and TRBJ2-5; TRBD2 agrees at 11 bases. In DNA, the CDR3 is TGTGCCAGCAGGAATAGCGGGGGGGCGTTAGAGACCCAGTACTTC. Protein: CASRNSGGALETQYF.